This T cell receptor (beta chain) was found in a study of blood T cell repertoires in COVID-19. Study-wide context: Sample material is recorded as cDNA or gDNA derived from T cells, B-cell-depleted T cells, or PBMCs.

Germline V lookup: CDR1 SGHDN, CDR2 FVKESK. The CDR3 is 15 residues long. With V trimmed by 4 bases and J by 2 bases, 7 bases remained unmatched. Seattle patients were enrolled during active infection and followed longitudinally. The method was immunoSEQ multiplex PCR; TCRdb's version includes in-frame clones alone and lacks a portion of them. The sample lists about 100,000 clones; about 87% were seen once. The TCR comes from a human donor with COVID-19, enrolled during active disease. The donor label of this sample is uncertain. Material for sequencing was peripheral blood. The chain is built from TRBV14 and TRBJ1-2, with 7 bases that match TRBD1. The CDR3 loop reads CASSLTGFVNYGYTF. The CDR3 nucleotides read TGTGCCAGCAGCCTGACAGGGTTCGTAAACTATGGCTACACCTTC.